This TCR beta chain was identified in a study of T cell repertoires in aging, cancer and after chemotherapy. The CDR3 has 16 amino acids. Trimming removed 2 bases from V and 3 bases from J; junction bases left unmatched: 6. The germline gives CDR1 ENHRY, CDR2 SYGVKD. TRB rearrangements spanning V, D and J were amplified using mixed TRB-A/B primers. TCRdb passed the multiplex PCR reads through MiXCR, listing each CDR3 protein once. The sample contains a few thousand distinct CDR3 sequences, around a quarter of which appear only once. TCR beta rearrangements were amplified from peripheral blood genomic DNA. This clonotype is termed medium-sized.

The sequenced sample consisted of blood. The receptor comes from a human donor in good health. The donor label of this sample is uncertain. The rearrangement uses TRBV10-3 and TRBJ2-3; 9 nucleotides match TRBD2. The CDR3 region has the DNA TGTGCCATCAGTGAGCCGGAAGCGGGGGGAACAGATACGCAGTATTTT. Its protein is CAISEPEAGGTDTQYF.